The 4 T cell receptor beta chains below all came from one sample that was sequenced in a study of cytomegalovirus exposure and HLA in healthy donors. The PCR had 60 Vbeta and 13 Jbeta primers. Sequencing was performed with immunoSEQ multiplex PCR; in TCRdb, only in-frame clones are kept and a portion is missing. Seen here are 100,000 or so clones, 60% to 85% observed once, and the top ten hold under 3.5%. The material sequenced was PBMCs. The origin of the receptors is a female donor in good health and CMV-seronegative.

A single count supports this clone. This rearrangement joins TRBV4-1 to TRBJ2-3, with 9 nucleotides matching TRBD1. The CDR3 consists of 16 residues. Germline CDR1 MGHRA, CDR2 YSYEKL. Losses at the gene ends were 0 bases for V and 4 bases for J; bases not matched to a gene: 5. The CDR3 spells CASSQDLGQGADTQYF. The CDR3 region has the DNA TGCGCCAGCAGCCAAGATCTGGGACAGGGAGCAGATACGCAGTATTTT.

This clone was detected only once. J is TRBJ2-2 and V is TRBV18; the D gene is possibly TRBD1 (5 bases). The CDR3 contains 15 residues. CDR1 KGHSH and CDR2 LQKENI come from the germline V gene. The ends were cut back, 3 bases at V and 2 bases at J, with 10 bases in the middle. In DNA form, the CDR3 reads TGTGCCAGCTCACCTAAGGGGCCAAACACCGGGGAGCTGTTTTTT. The encoded protein is CASSPKGPNTGELFF. Looking up the rest from reference TRBV18 and TRBJ2-2 gives the full variable domain: NAGVMQNPRHLVRRRGQEARLRCSPMKGHSHVYWYRQLPEEGLKFMVYLQKENIIDESGMPKERFSAEFPKEGPSILRIQQVVRGDSAAYFCASSPKGPNTGELFFGEGSRLTVL.

The rearrangement joins TRBV25-1 to TRBJ2-5; TRBD1 aligns across 7 bases. With V trimmed by 6 bases and J by 4 bases, 11 bases remained unmatched. The CDR3 has 15 amino acids. The germline V gene encodes CDR1 MGHDK and CDR2 SYGVNS. CDR3 in DNA: TGTGCCAGCAGCACCTCACAGGGGTCTGGAGAGACCCAGTACTTC. As protein: CASSTSQGSGETQYF.

This chain links TRBV10-2 with TRBJ2-7; 8 bases map to TRBD2. V was pared by 6 bases and J by 0 bases, with 10 bases of the junction left unmatched. CDR1 and CDR2 from the germline V gene are WSHSY and SAAADI. The CDR3 covers 16 residues. CDR3 sequence (DNA): TGCGCCAGCAGAGATCAGAGCGGGAGCGGCTCCTACGAGCAGTACTTC. As protein: CASRDQSGSGSYEQYF.